This TCR beta chain was recovered during a study of technical replicates of blood from a handful of donors. TCRdb's table, derived via immunoSEQ multiplex PCR, lists solely in-frame clones and lacks some. Among 79,000 or so clones, around 96% were seen once, and the ten largest hold 0.3% to 0.35%. This clone was seen just once. Germline-derived CDR1 and CDR2 are SGHDT and YYEEEE. Trimming left V 4 bases short and J 4 bases short, with 21 bases between. The CDR3 spans 17 residues. The chain links TRBV5-6 to TRBJ2-1, with D possibly being TRBD1 (5 bases). This sequence was found in a human donor in good health. The sample taken for sequencing was T cells isolated from PBMCs. CDR3 sequence reads: CASSPLTVDVPYNEQFF. The CDR3 DNA reads as TGTGCCAGCAGCCCACTGACAGTAGATGTACCATACAATGAGCAGTTCTTC.